These T cell receptor beta chains were read from a single sample in a study of cytomegalovirus exposure and HLA in healthy donors. The data were produced by immunoSEQ multiplex PCR, yet TCRdb's version contains in-frame clones alone and is incomplete. There are approximately 280,000 clones in the sample; approximately 90% occur only once, and 2% to 3% lies in the top ten. The specimen sequenced was PBMCs. The source of these receptors is a woman aged 18-35 years in good health and CMV-seronegative. The CDR3 runs from the conserved cysteine through the conserved F or W. A D gene is named only where the DNA matches it firmly. Not every row has a clone size; where given, it reads once, few, many or a size class.

CDR3 length: 13
J gene: TRBJ1-2
V gene: TRBV6-1
clone size: .
D gene: .
CDR3 protein: CASSGGEAYGYTF
CDR3 DNA: TGTGCCAGCTCGGGGGGAGAAGCCTATGGCTACACCTTC

CDR3 length: 12
J gene: TRBJ2-7
V gene: TRBV6-6
clone size: .
D gene: .
CDR3 protein: CASTATGREQYF
CDR3 DNA: TGTGCCAGCACAGCGACAGGGAGGGAGCAGTACTTC

CDR3 length: 15
J gene: TRBJ1-1
V gene: TRBV6-1
clone size: .
D gene: .
CDR3 protein: CASRDSGTTNTEAFF
CDR3 DNA: TGTGCCAGCAGGGACTCCGGGACAACGAACACTGAAGCTTTCTTT

CDR3 length: 14
J gene: TRBJ2-7
V gene: TRBV12-5
clone size: .
D gene: TRBD1
CDR3 protein: CASARTGVSYEQYF
CDR3 DNA: TGTGCTAGTGCCCGGACAGGGGTTTCGTACGAGCAGTACTTC

CDR3 length: 13
J gene: TRBJ1-2
V gene: TRBV2
clone size: .
D gene: TRBD1
CDR3 protein: CASSHRGDGGYTF
CDR3 DNA: TGTGCCAGCAGTCACAGGGGGGATGGCGGCTACACCTTC

CDR3 length: 14
J gene: TRBJ2-3
V gene: TRBV7-2
clone size: .
D gene: .
CDR3 protein: CASSLDRGTDTQYF
CDR3 DNA: TGTGCCAGCAGCTTAGACAGGGGCACAGATACGCAGTATTTT

CDR3 length: 14
J gene: TRBJ2-7
V gene: TRBV9
clone size: .
D gene: .
CDR3 protein: CASSVTGTSYEQYF
CDR3 DNA: TGTGCCAGCAGCGTAACAGGGACCAGCTACGAGCAGTACTTC

CDR3 length: 13
J gene: TRBJ2-3
V gene: TRBV6-5
clone size: .
D gene: TRBD1
CDR3 protein: CASSYSDRAPLFF
CDR3 DNA: TGTGCCAGCAGTTACTCGGACAGGGCCCCTCTTTTTTTT

CDR3 length: 15
J gene: TRBJ2-6
V gene: TRBV9
clone size: .
D gene: .
CDR3 protein: CASSVGPSGANVLTF
CDR3 DNA: TGTGCCAGCAGCGTCGGTCCCTCTGGGGCCAACGTCCTGACTTTC

CDR3 length: 13
J gene: TRBJ1-2
V gene: TRBV10-2
clone size: .
D gene: .
CDR3 protein: CASSLTQNYGYTF
CDR3 DNA: TGCGCCAGCAGCCTGACACAGAACTATGGCTACACCTTC

CDR3 length: 14
J gene: TRBJ1-2
V gene: TRBV7-8
clone size: .
D gene: TRBD1
CDR3 protein: CASSVGTGGYGYTF
CDR3 DNA: TGTGCCAGCAGCGTCGGGACAGGGGGCTATGGCTACACCTTC

CDR3 length: 16
J gene: TRBJ2-3
V gene: TRBV6-4
clone size: few
D gene: TRBD2
CDR3 protein: CASSLTSGGSTDTQYF
CDR3 DNA: TGTGCCAGCAGCCTCACTAGCGGGGGGTCCACAGATACGCAGTATTTT

CDR3 length: 14
J gene: TRBJ1-1
V gene: TRBV7-9
clone size: .
D gene: TRBD1
CDR3 protein: CSSSLQGANTEAFF
CDR3 DNA: TGTTCCAGCAGCTTACAGGGGGCCAACACTGAAGCTTTCTTT

CDR3 length: 13
J gene: TRBJ1-2
V gene: TRBV7-2
clone size: .
D gene: TRBD1
CDR3 protein: CASSLVWDRSWTF
CDR3 DNA: TGTGCCAGCAGCTTAGTTTGGGACAGATCTTGGACCTTC

CDR3 length: 14
J gene: TRBJ1-4
V gene: TRBV27
clone size: .
D gene: .
CDR3 protein: CASRLGGANEKLFF
CDR3 DNA: TGTGCCAGCAGGCTGGGGGGGGCTAATGAAAAACTGTTTTTT

CDR3 length: 14
J gene: TRBJ1-2
V gene: TRBV13
clone size: .
D gene: .
CDR3 protein: CASSLGRDNYGYTF
CDR3 DNA: TGTGCCAGCAGCTTAGGCAGGGATAACTATGGCTACACCTTC

CDR3 length: 18
J gene: TRBJ2-1
V gene: TRBV2
clone size: .
D gene: TRBD2
CDR3 protein: CASSPGAGGPGSYNEQFF
CDR3 DNA: TGTGCCAGCTCTCCAGGAGCGGGGGGGCCTGGCTCCTACAATGAGCAGTTCTTC

CDR3 length: 15
J gene: TRBJ2-3
V gene: TRBV19
clone size: .
D gene: TRBD1
CDR3 protein: CASSMHRGPTDTQYF
CDR3 DNA: TGTGCCAGTAGTATGCACAGGGGGCCGACAGATACGCAGTATTTT

CDR3 length: 15
J gene: TRBJ2-7
V gene: TRBV25-1
clone size: .
D gene: .
CDR3 protein: CASSETSTAHYEQYF
CDR3 DNA: TGTGCCAGCAGTGAGACCTCGACAGCTCACTACGAGCAGTACTTC

CDR3 length: 13
J gene: TRBJ2-1
V gene: TRBV9
clone size: .
D gene: .
CDR3 protein: CASSAPGVNEQFF
CDR3 DNA: TGTGCCAGCAGCGCCCCAGGGGTTAATGAGCAGTTCTTC

CDR3 length: 14
J gene: TRBJ2-7
V gene: TRBV5-5
clone size: .
D gene: .
CDR3 protein: CASSLTGYSYEQYF
CDR3 DNA: TGTGCCAGCTCCCTTACGGGTTACTCCTACGAGCAGTACTTC

CDR3 length: 15
J gene: TRBJ2-5
V gene: TRBV6-1
clone size: .
D gene: TRBD1
CDR3 protein: CASSGGDRAQETQYF
CDR3 DNA: TGTGCCAGCAGTGGTGGGGACAGGGCGCAAGAGACCCAGTACTTC

CDR3 length: 16
J gene: TRBJ2-1
V gene: TRBV5-6
clone size: .
D gene: .
CDR3 protein: CASSLGSRGSYNEQFF
CDR3 DNA: TGTGCCAGCAGCTTGGGCTCGCGGGGCTCCTACAATGAGCAGTTCTTC

CDR3 length: 19
J gene: TRBJ2-1
V gene: TRBV7-8
clone size: few
D gene: TRBD2
CDR3 protein: CASSLVRLAGALPHNEQFF
CDR3 DNA: TGTGCCAGCAGCTTAGTGAGACTAGCGGGGGCCCTACCACACAATGAGCAGTTCTTC

CDR3 length: 17
J gene: TRBJ2-3
V gene: TRBV7-3
clone size: .
D gene: TRBD2
CDR3 protein: CASSLGKVAGNTDTQYF
CDR3 DNA: TGTGCCAGCAGCTTAGGGAAAGTAGCGGGTAACACAGATACGCAGTATTTT

CDR3 length: 15
J gene: TRBJ1-1
V gene: TRBV9
clone size: .
D gene: .
CDR3 protein: CASSVAGGANTEAFF
CDR3 DNA: TGTGCCAGCAGCGTAGCTGGGGGGGCGAACACTGAAGCTTTCTTT

CDR3 length: 13
J gene: TRBJ2-5
V gene: TRBV7-2
clone size: few
D gene: TRBD2
CDR3 protein: CASRSRGGETQYF
CDR3 DNA: TGTGCCAGCAGGTCTAGGGGAGGGGAGACCCAGTACTTC

CDR3 length: 16
J gene: TRBJ1-6
V gene: TRBV5-6
clone size: .
D gene: .
CDR3 protein: CASSNYDRANNSPLHF
CDR3 DNA: TGTGCCAGCAGCAACTACGACCGAGCTAATAATTCACCCCTCCACTTT

CDR3 length: 13
J gene: TRBJ1-4
V gene: TRBV5-1
clone size: .
D gene: .
CDR3 protein: CACSRAVNEKLFF
CDR3 DNA: TGCGCCTGTAGCAGGGCGGTTAATGAAAAACTGTTTTTT

CDR3 length: 15
J gene: TRBJ1-6
V gene: TRBV6-5
clone size: .
D gene: TRBD1
CDR3 protein: CASRSDRVYNSPLHF
CDR3 DNA: TGTGCCAGCCGATCAGACAGGGTCTATAATTCACCCCTCCACTTT

CDR3 length: 15
J gene: TRBJ1-2
V gene: TRBV5-1
clone size: .
D gene: .
CDR3 protein: CASSYIAGEREGYTF
CDR3 DNA: TGCGCCAGCAGCTATATCGCAGGTGAAAGAGAAGGCTACACCTTC

CDR3 length: 15
J gene: TRBJ1-2
V gene: TRBV6-5
clone size: .
D gene: .
CDR3 protein: CASMDLERGFYGYTF
CDR3 DNA: TGTGCCAGCATGGACCTTGAAAGGGGTTTCTATGGCTACACCTTC

CDR3 length: 14
J gene: TRBJ2-2
V gene: TRBV4-2
clone size: .
D gene: .
CDR3 protein: CASSQPTGVGELFF
CDR3 DNA: TGTGCCAGCAGCCAGCCGACTGGAGTCGGGGAGCTGTTTTTT

CDR3 length: 12
J gene: TRBJ2-7
V gene: TRBV10-3
clone size: .
D gene: .
CDR3 protein: CAISQQGDEQYF
CDR3 DNA: TGTGCCATCAGTCAACAGGGCGACGAGCAGTACTTC

CDR3 length: 15
J gene: TRBJ2-7
V gene: TRBV25-1
clone size: .
D gene: TRBD1
CDR3 protein: CASSEPRGRSYEQYF
CDR3 DNA: TGTGCCAGCAGTGAGCCGAGGGGGCGCTCCTACGAGCAGTACTTC

CDR3 length: 15
J gene: TRBJ1-2
V gene: TRBV29-1
clone size: .
D gene: .
CDR3 protein: CSVEDLLTGFYGYTF
CDR3 DNA: TGCAGCGTTGAAGATCTCCTGACAGGCTTCTATGGCTACACCTTC

CDR3 length: 14
J gene: TRBJ2-7
V gene: TRBV2
clone size: .
D gene: .
CDR3 protein: CASSVTGGPYEQYF
CDR3 DNA: TGTGCCAGCAGTGTGACGGGCGGGCCCTACGAGCAGTACTTC

CDR3 length: 11
J gene: TRBJ2-1
V gene: TRBV2
clone size: .
D gene: .
CDR3 protein: CASSEFLEQFF
CDR3 DNA: TGTGCCAGCAGTGAATTTTTAGAGCAGTTCTTC

CDR3 length: 16
J gene: TRBJ1-1
V gene: TRBV2
clone size: .
D gene: TRBD1
CDR3 protein: CASLLDRGFRDTEAFF
CDR3 DNA: TGTGCCAGCCTCCTTGACAGGGGGTTTAGGGACACTGAAGCTTTCTTT

CDR3 length: 15
J gene: TRBJ2-2
V gene: TRBV10-2
clone size: few
D gene: TRBD2
CDR3 protein: CASSDASGGTGELFF
CDR3 DNA: TGCGCCAGCAGTGACGCGAGCGGGGGTACCGGGGAGCTGTTTTTT

CDR3 length: 14
J gene: TRBJ2-1
V gene: TRBV11-1
clone size: .
D gene: .
CDR3 protein: CASSFIGVGNEQFF
CDR3 DNA: TGTGCCAGCAGCTTCATCGGGGTTGGCAATGAGCAGTTCTTC

CDR3 length: 13
J gene: TRBJ1-4
V gene: TRBV18
clone size: .
D gene: TRBD1
CDR3 protein: CASSVQGSEKLFF
CDR3 DNA: TGTGCCAGCTCGGTACAGGGGAGTGAAAAACTGTTTTTT

CDR3 length: 15
J gene: TRBJ2-5
V gene: TRBV11-3
clone size: once
D gene: .
CDR3 protein: CASSLGGIGTETQYF
CDR3 DNA: TGTGCCAGCAGCTTGGGGGGAATAGGGACGGAGACCCAGTACTTC

CDR3 length: 14
J gene: TRBJ2-3
V gene: TRBV9
clone size: .
D gene: .
CDR3 protein: CASSLAGTSNTQYF
CDR3 DNA: TGTGCCAGCAGTCTTGCGGGGACTTCTAATACGCAGTATTTT

CDR3 length: 14
J gene: TRBJ1-2
V gene: TRBV10-2
clone size: .
D gene: .
CDR3 protein: CASSSQPANYGYTF
CDR3 DNA: TGCGCCAGCAGTTCACAGCCCGCTAACTATGGCTACACCTTC

CDR3 length: 15
J gene: TRBJ2-1
V gene: TRBV2
clone size: once
D gene: TRBD1
CDR3 protein: CASRDRQGGYNEQFF
CDR3 DNA: TGTGCCAGCAGGGATCGACAGGGCGGCTACAATGAGCAGTTCTTC

CDR3 length: 16
J gene: TRBJ1-2
V gene: TRBV5-4
clone size: few
D gene: TRBD1
CDR3 protein: CASSLASTGTGYGYTF
CDR3 DNA: TGTGCCAGCAGCTTGGCCTCGACAGGGACGGGCTATGGCTACACCTTC

CDR3 length: 13
J gene: TRBJ2-7
V gene: TRBV10-3
clone size: .
D gene: TRBD1
CDR3 protein: CATGGQGANEQYF
CDR3 DNA: TGTGCCACCGGGGGACAGGGGGCAAACGAGCAGTACTTC

CDR3 length: 15
J gene: TRBJ1-5
V gene: TRBV7-8
clone size: .
D gene: TRBD1
CDR3 protein: CASSDRQGALQPQHF
CDR3 DNA: TGTGCCAGCAGCGACCGACAGGGGGCCCTCCAGCCCCAGCATTTT

CDR3 length: 14
J gene: TRBJ2-3
V gene: TRBV21-1
clone size: .
D gene: .
CDR3 protein: CASCGGAVADTQYF
CDR3 DNA: TGTGCCAGCTGCGGGGGGGCAGTTGCAGATACGCAGTATTTT

CDR3 length: 15
J gene: TRBJ1-1
V gene: TRBV5-1
clone size: .
D gene: TRBD1
CDR3 protein: CASSWGTGLNTEAFF
CDR3 DNA: TGCGCCAGCAGCTGGGGGACAGGGTTGAACACTGAAGCTTTCTTT

CDR3 length: 14
J gene: TRBJ2-3
V gene: TRBV23-1
clone size: .
D gene: .
CDR3 protein: CASSQGQGIDTQYF
CDR3 DNA: TGCGCCAGCAGTCAAGGGCAGGGAATAGATACGCAGTATTTT

CDR3 length: 13
J gene: TRBJ2-3
V gene: TRBV29-1
clone size: .
D gene: TRBD2
CDR3 protein: CSVKVRGVDTQYF
CDR3 DNA: TGCAGCGTTAAGGTCCGGGGGGTGGATACGCAGTATTTT